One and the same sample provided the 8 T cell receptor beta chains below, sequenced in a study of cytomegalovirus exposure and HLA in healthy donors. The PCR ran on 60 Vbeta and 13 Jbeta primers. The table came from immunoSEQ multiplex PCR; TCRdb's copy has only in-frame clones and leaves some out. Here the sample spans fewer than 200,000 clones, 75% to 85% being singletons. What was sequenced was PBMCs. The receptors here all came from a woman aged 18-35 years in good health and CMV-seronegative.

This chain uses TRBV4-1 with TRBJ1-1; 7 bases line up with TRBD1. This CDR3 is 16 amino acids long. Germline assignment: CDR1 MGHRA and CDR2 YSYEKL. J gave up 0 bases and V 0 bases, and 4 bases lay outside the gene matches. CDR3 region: CASSQEGGSMNTEAFF. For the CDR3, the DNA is TGCGCCAGCAGCCAAGAAGGGGGCAGCATGAACACTGAAGCTTTCTTT.

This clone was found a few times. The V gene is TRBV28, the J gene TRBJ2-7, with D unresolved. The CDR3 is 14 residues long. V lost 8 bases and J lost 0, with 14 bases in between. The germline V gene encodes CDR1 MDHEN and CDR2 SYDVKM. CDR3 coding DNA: TGTGCCAGCCGTACGGAAAGGAGCTCCTACGAGCAGTACTTC. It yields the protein CASRTERSSYEQYF.

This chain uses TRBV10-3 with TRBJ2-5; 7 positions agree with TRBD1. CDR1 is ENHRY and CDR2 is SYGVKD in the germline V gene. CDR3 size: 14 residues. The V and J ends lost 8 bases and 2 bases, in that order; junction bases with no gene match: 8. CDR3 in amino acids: CAISPRTGQETQYF. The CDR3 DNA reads TGTGCCATCTCGCCCCGGACAGGTCAAGAGACCCAGTACTTC.

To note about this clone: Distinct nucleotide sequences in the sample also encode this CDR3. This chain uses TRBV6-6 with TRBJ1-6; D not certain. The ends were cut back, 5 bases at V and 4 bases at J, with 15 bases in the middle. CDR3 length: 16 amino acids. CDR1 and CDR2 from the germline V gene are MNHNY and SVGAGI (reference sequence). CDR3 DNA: TGTGCCAGCAGTAAAGGAGGCGCGACGTATAATTCACCCCTCCACTTT. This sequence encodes CASSKGGATYNSPLHF.

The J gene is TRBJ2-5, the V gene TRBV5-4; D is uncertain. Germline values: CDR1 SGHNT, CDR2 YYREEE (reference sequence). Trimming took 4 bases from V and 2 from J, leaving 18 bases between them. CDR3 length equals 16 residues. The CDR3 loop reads CASSRLGLGSQETQYF. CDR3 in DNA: TGTGCCAGCAGCCGGCTAGGCCTCGGCAGTCAAGAGACCCAGTACTTC.

The CDR3 protein is CASSPQGARGYGYTF. The CDR3 coding sequence is TGTGCCAGCTCTCCTCAGGGGGCTCGGGGCTATGGCTACACCTTC. The chain employs TRBV18 and TRBJ1-2; 8 bases match TRBD1. The ends lost 6 bases at V and 4 bases at J; junction bases unmatched: 10. Germline CDR1 reads KGHSH; CDR2 reads LQKENI. This CDR3 region has 15 residues. The whole variable domain, filled in from reference TRBV18 and TRBJ1-2, reads NAGVMQNPRHLVRRRGQEARLRCSPMKGHSHVYWYRQLPEEGLKFMVYLQKENIIDESGMPKERFSAEFPKEGPSILRIQQVVRGDSAAYFCASSPQGARGYGYTFGSGTRLTVV.

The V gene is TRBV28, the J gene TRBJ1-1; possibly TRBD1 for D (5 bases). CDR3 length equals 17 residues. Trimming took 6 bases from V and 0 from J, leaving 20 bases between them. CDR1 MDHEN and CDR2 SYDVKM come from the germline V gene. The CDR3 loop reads CASRPTFLTEMNTEAFF. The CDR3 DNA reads TGTGCCAGCAGACCTACCTTTTTGACAGAAATGAACACTGAAGCTTTCTTT.

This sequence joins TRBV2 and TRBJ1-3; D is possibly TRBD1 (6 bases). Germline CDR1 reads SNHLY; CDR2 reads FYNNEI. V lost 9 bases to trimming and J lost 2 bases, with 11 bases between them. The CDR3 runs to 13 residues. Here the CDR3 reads CASHRVTGNTIYF. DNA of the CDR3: TGTGCCAGTCACAGGGTAACTGGAAACACCATATATTTT.